This T cell receptor (beta chain) was identified during a study of PD-1 blockade in mismatch repair-deficient tumors. Background on the study: Patients had around 12 mismatch repair-deficient cancer types, all previously treated and progressing.

With respect to this clone: Its antigen is unknown.

Study-wide results and caveats: After pembrolizumab, tumor-resident clones rose rapidly, then generally contracted before radiologic responses.

Germline V gene sequence: CDR1 SGHTA, CDR2 FQGNSA. The CDR3 spans 13 residues. Trimming removed 2 bases at V and 11 bases at J, with 15 bases between. TCRdb's table, derived via immunoSEQ multiplex PCR, lists solely in-frame clones and lacks some. Of over 100,000 clones listed, about 83% are singletons. PCR or immunohistochemistry showed mismatch repair deficiency in every enrolled patient. TCRs were sequenced from a few patients responding to pembrolizumab. The sequence was collected from an adult with mismatch repair-deficient cancer. The sample in question was peripheral blood, obtained 60 weeks after starting pembrolizumab. The rearrangement uses TRBV7-2 and TRBJ1-1; D unclear. Here the CDR3 DNA reads TGTGCCAGCAGCTTACAAGAAGGAGCTCGCGCTTTCTTT. Translation gives CASSLQEGARAFF.